This T cell receptor beta chain was obtained from a study of T cells in Graves' hyperthyroidism and ophthalmopathy. Overall study: Specimen type is peripheral blood, collected at initial diagnosis prior to any treatment.

This clonotype was observed many times. Subjects aged 18 to 65 presented with newly diagnosed hyperthyroidism of less than 2 months' duration. This CDR3 spans 14 amino acids. Germline V gene lookup returns CDR1 MNHEY and CDR2 SVGEGT. J gave up 5 bases and V 6 bases, and 4 bases lay outside the gene matches. There were TCR beta CDR3 regions amplified from RNA transcripts. A first-round RT-PCR of the TCR CDR3 used the HTBI primer set. TCRdb called the multiplex PCR reads again in MiXCR, with one record for every CDR3 protein. The sample records hundreds of thousands of distinct CDR3 sequences, around 13% being singletons.

The V call is TRBV6-2 or TRBV6-3, the J call TRBJ2-1; 10 nucleotides align to TRBD2. Sequenced input: blood. This receptor was taken from a woman between 18 and 30 years old with Graves' hyperthyroidism. The CDR3 spells CASRKREGHNEQFF. The CDR3 bases are TGTGCCAGCAGAAAGCGGGAGGGCCACAATGAGCAGTTCTTC.